Following are 7 T cell receptor beta chains from one sample sequenced in a study of control samples from healthy donors and cancer patients. Data came from immunoSEQ multiplex PCR; TCRdb stores just in-frame clones and leaves some out. The table includes 100,000 or so clones, 80% to 90% detected once. Specimen: blood. These receptors were taken from a man younger than 40 in good health.

The chain couples TRBV6-4 to TRBJ2-1; 8 positions match TRBD1. V dropped 5 bases and J dropped 4; count of bases not matched to a gene: 7. The CDR3 runs to 15 residues. Germline loops: CDR1 MRHNA, CDR2 SNTAGT. DNA of the CDR3: TGTGCCAGCAGTCCCGGGGGACAGGATTACAATGAGCAGTTCTTC. Translation: CASSPGGQDYNEQFF.

The V call is TRBV30, the J call TRBJ1-6; weak D call: TRBD1 (5 bases). The germline gives CDR1 GTSNPN, CDR2 SVGIG (reference sequence). The CDR3 sequence is 14 residues long. Trimming left V 0 bases short and J 7 bases short, with 10 bases between. CDR3 DNA: TGTGCCTGGAGTGTAGGGACCTTGAATTCACCCCTCCACTTT. This codes for CAWSVGTLNSPLHF.

The rearrangement uses TRBV27 and TRBJ2-1; possible D gene TRBD2, 6 bases. Trimming removed 6 bases at V and 3 bases at J, with 9 bases between. The V gene's germline CDR1 is MNHEY and CDR2 SMNVEV (reference sequence). The CDR3 runs to 13 residues. The CDR3 sequence: CASSPGVYNEQFF. CDR3 nucleotide sequence: TGTGCCAGCAGCCCGGGGGTCTACAATGAGCAGTTCTTC.

V usage is TRBV7-8 and J usage is TRBJ2-2, with 7 bases matching TRBD2. J was trimmed by 2 bases and V by 5 bases; bases with no gene match: 8. The CDR3 sequence is 16 residues long. Germline V gives CDR1 SGHVS, CDR2 FQNEAQ. Here the CDR3 reads CASSPHPGLNTGELFF. Written as DNA, the CDR3 is TGTGCCAGCAGCCCACATCCGGGACTAAACACCGGGGAGCTGTTTTTT.

The chain recombines TRBV11-2 with TRBJ2-2; no firm D call. Germline CDR1 is SGHAT and CDR2 is FQNNGV. Trimming pared 3 bases from V and 2 bases from J, leaving 4 bases between. CDR3 size: 13 residues. The CDR3 loop reads CASSFHNTGELFF. CDR3 in DNA: TGTGCCAGCAGCTTCCATAACACCGGGGAGCTGTTTTTT. Drawing the rest from reference TRBV11-2 and TRBJ2-2, the complete variable domain is EAGVAQSPRYKIIEKRQSVAFWCNPISGHATLYWYQQILGQGPKLLIQFQNNGVVDDSQLPKDRFSAERLKGVDSTLKIQPAKLEDSAVYLCASSFHNTGELFFGEGSRLTVL.

The chain employs TRBV10-2 and TRBJ1-2, with TRBD1 as a possible D gene (6 bases). Germline V gene sequence: CDR1 WSHSY, CDR2 SAAADI. The V and J ends lost 5 bases and 4 bases respectively, with 14 bases between them. This CDR3 spans 14 amino acids. The chain's CDR3 is CASSPLGAGYGYTF. Written as DNA, the CDR3 is TGCGCCAGCAGTCCGTTGGGGGCGGGCTATGGCTACACCTTC.

The rearrangement links TRBV4-1 to TRBJ1-4; perhaps TRBD1 as D (6 bases). Germline V lookup: CDR1 MGHRA, CDR2 YSYEKL. Deletions cut 4 bases from V and 5 bases from J, with 14 bases between. The CDR3 runs to 15 residues. CDR3 residues: CASSRPGESNEKLFF. CDR3 in DNA: TGCGCCAGCAGCCGACCAGGGGAGTCGAATGAAAAACTGTTTTTT.